A selection of T cell receptor beta chains follows, all from one sample in a study of CD8 T cells in ankylosing spondylitis. TCRdb called the 5' RACE reads again in MiXCR, with one record for every CDR3 protein. The sample carries 350,000 to 450,000 distinct CDR3 sequences, 26% recorded once. The sample comprised blood, either unsorted or a sorted T cell fraction (not recorded which). These receptor sequences come from a male donor with ankylosing spondylitis. Both conserved end residues are part of each CDR3. A D gene is named only where the DNA matches it firmly. Size is stated for part of the rows, as once, few or many counts, or as a class when the clone is expanded.

cdr3_aa cdr3_nt j_call d_call clone_size v_call
CASSQGLRSPLHF TGTGCCAGCAGCCAAGGACTGAGGTCACCCCTCCACTTT TRBJ1-6 - - TRBV3-1
CASSPPPAGYTQYF TGTGCCAGCAGCCCTCCCCCCGCTGGGTACACGCAGTATTTT TRBJ2-3 - - TRBV12-3/TRBV12-4
CAISEADYEQYF TGTGCCATCAGTGAGGCAGACTACGAGCAGTACTTC TRBJ2-7 - - TRBV10-3
CSAKTPTSSHEQFF TGCAGTGCCAAGACCCCAACTAGCTCCCATGAGCAGTTCTTC TRBJ2-1 - - TRBV20-1
CASSWGGTSGREQFF TGTGCCAGCAGCTGGGGAGGGACTAGCGGGAGGGAGCAGTTCTTC TRBJ2-1 TRBD2 once TRBV5-5
CASIGGRAQDTQYF TGTGCCAGCATTGGTGGGAGGGCCCAAGATACGCAGTATTTT TRBJ2-3 TRBD2 - TRBV12-3/TRBV12-4
CASSNRAEAFF TGTGCCAGCAGCAACCGGGCTGAAGCTTTCTTT TRBJ1-1 - few TRBV5-6
CASSQRSGSNTGELFF TGTGCCAGCAGCCAACGATCCGGCAGTAACACCGGGGAGCTGTTTTTT TRBJ2-2 - few TRBV7-9
CASSVGMTSLNTEAFF TGTGCCAGCAGCGTAGGGATGACATCTTTGAACACTGAAGCTTTCTTT TRBJ1-1 - - TRBV9
CSVPGPLRETQYF TGCAGCGTCCCGGGACCGCTCAGGGAGACCCAGTACTTC TRBJ2-5 - - TRBV29-1
CSARDLGTPGRETQYF TGCAGTGCTAGAGATCTAGGAACTCCTGGCCGGGAGACCCAGTACTTC TRBJ2-5 - - TRBV20-1
CASSLVGGSRAAFF TGTGCCAGCAGCTTAGTAGGGGGCAGCCGCGCCGCTTTCTTT TRBJ1-1 TRBD1 few TRBV11-2
CASSLLGQAQETQYF TGCGCCAGCAGCTTATTAGGACAGGCCCAAGAGACCCAGTACTTC TRBJ2-5 TRBD1 - TRBV5-1
CASSFMGQHNEQFF TGTGCCAGCAGCTTTATGGGGCAGCACAATGAGCAGTTCTTC TRBJ2-1 - few TRBV7-2
CASNAPGQGYEQYF TGTGCCAGCAACGCACCTGGACAGGGCTACGAGCAGTACTTC TRBJ2-7 TRBD1 - TRBV7-8
CAWNIGADTQYF TGTGCCTGGAACATAGGAGCAGATACGCAGTATTTT TRBJ2-3 - - TRBV30
CASTERGAASTDTQYF TGTGCCAGCACCGAAAGGGGAGCGGCTAGCACAGATACGCAGTATTTT TRBJ2-3 - few TRBV6-1
CSAGQGRTGELFF TGCAGCGCAGGACAGGGACGTACCGGGGAGCTGTTTTTT TRBJ2-2 TRBD1 - TRBV29-1
CASSWGTGDPTYNEQFF TGTGCCAGCAGCTGGGGGACAGGGGACCCAACCTACAATGAGCAGTTCTTC TRBJ2-1 TRBD1 - TRBV5-6
CATSRDYGTGELFF TGTGCCACCAGCAGAGATTATGGAACCGGGGAGCTGTTTTTT TRBJ2-2 - many TRBV15
CSVLWDLNQPQHF TGCAGCGTCCTATGGGATCTCAATCAGCCCCAGCATTTT TRBJ1-5 - - TRBV29-1
CASSLRGSEQETQYF TGCGCCAGCAGCTTGCGGGGGAGCGAGCAAGAGACCCAGTACTTC TRBJ2-5 - few TRBV5-1
CSATDSPNEKLFF TGCAGTGCTACGGACAGTCCTAATGAAAAACTGTTTTTT TRBJ1-4 - - TRBV20-1
CSAGASAYNEQFF TGCAGTGCTGGTGCTAGCGCCTACAATGAGCAGTTCTTC TRBJ2-1 - - TRBV20-1
CASSQGWTGSSGNTIYF TGCGCCAGCAGCCAGGGCTGGACAGGGTCCTCTGGAAACACCATATATTTT TRBJ1-3 TRBD1 - TRBV4-1
CASSLANQNTEAFF TGTGCCAGCAGCTTAGCGAATCAGAACACTGAAGCTTTCTTT TRBJ1-1 - few TRBV7-8
CASSPTSGRGGADTQYF TGTGCCAGCAGCCCGACGTCCGGTCGCGGCGGGGCAGATACGCAGTATTTT TRBJ2-3 - - TRBV7-9
CATSRDGSRGNEQFF TGTGCCACCAGCAGAGATGGCTCACGGGGTAATGAGCAGTTCTTC TRBJ2-1 - few TRBV15
CASSRKDSLNQPQHF TGTGCCAGTAGTAGAAAGGACAGTCTCAATCAGCCCCAGCATTTT TRBJ1-5 - - TRBV19
CSASVAGGPGEQYF TGCAGTGCTAGTGTAGCGGGAGGGCCGGGGGAGCAGTACTTC TRBJ2-7 TRBD2 few TRBV20-1
CRATPIAGEAEQYF TGCAGGGCGACCCCGATAGCGGGAGAGGCCGAGCAGTACTTC TRBJ2-7 TRBD2 - TRBV20-1
CASSLAGDGGNQPQHF TGCGCCAGCAGCTTGGCGGGGGATGGCGGCAATCAGCCCCAGCATTTT TRBJ1-5 - - TRBV5-1
CASSALDRAYNEQFF TGTGCCAGCAGTGCACTGGACAGAGCCTACAATGAGCAGTTCTTC TRBJ2-1 - - TRBV6-4
CASSFLGAEQETQYF TGCGCCAGCAGCTTCCTTGGCGCGGAACAAGAGACCCAGTACTTC TRBJ2-5 - - TRBV5-1
CASSSRTGDNQPQHF TGTGCCAGCAGCTCCCGGACAGGGGACAATCAGCCCCAGCATTTT TRBJ1-5 TRBD1 - TRBV7-2
CASSLGTANTGELFF TGCGCCAGCAGCTTGGGTACAGCTAATACCGGGGAGCTGTTTTTT TRBJ2-2 - many TRBV5-1
CASSQGDTEAFF TGTGCCAGCAGCCAAGGGGACACTGAAGCTTTCTTT TRBJ1-1 - many TRBV3-1
CGAWGSGNQPQHF TGTGGGGCTTGGGGGTCGGGCAATCAGCCCCAGCATTTT TRBJ1-5 - many TRBV20-1
CASSTTGGANYGYTF TGTGCCAGCAGTACAACAGGAGGAGCTAACTATGGCTACACCTTC TRBJ1-2 - few TRBV12-3/TRBV12-4
CASLQGQETQYF TGTGCCAGCCTCCAGGGCCAAGAGACCCAGTACTTC TRBJ2-5 - - TRBV7-9
CASSLVGGLAGGEQYF TGTGCCAGCAGCCTCGTGGGGGGACTAGCGGGAGGCGAGCAGTACTTC TRBJ2-7 TRBD2 few TRBV11-2
CASSYYAREEQFF TGTGCCAGCAGTTACTACGCGAGAGAGGAGCAGTTCTTC TRBJ2-1 - - TRBV6-5